This T cell receptor beta chain was sequenced during a study of T cell responses to AZD1222 COVID-19 vaccine. The study pooled second doses at about 4 or about 12 weeks. Measured with immunoSEQ multiplex PCR; TCRdb has only the in-frame clones, and not every one. This table has 250,000 to 300,000 clones, approximately 94% appearing once. Study results and limitations: Unmutated variant regions are reportedly the target of nearly half of TCRs that are spike-specific.

Germline lookup yields CDR1 SGHAT and CDR2 FQNNGV. The CDR3 spans 17 residues. V lost 1 base to trimming and J lost 2 bases; unmatched junction nucleotides: 7. The count of this clone is one. Its antigen is not identified. The sample carries other DNA sequences with the same CDR3. Sequenced here: peripheral blood, sampled 28 days after the second AZD1222 dose. The sequence derives from an adult who received the AZD1222 COVID-19 vaccine. The chain carries TRBV11-2 and TRBJ2-5; 10 bases fit TRBD2. CDR3 in amino acids: CASSLGASGGQQETQYF. The CDR3 region has the DNA TGTGCCAGCAGCTTAGGGGCTAGCGGGGGACAACAAGAGACCCAGTACTTC.